The rows below give T cell receptor beta chains drawn from one sample of a study of technical replicates of blood from several donors. The protocol was immunoSEQ multiplex PCR, while the TCRdb copy is restricted to in-frame clones and leaves out a portion. The sample includes fewer than 60,000 clones, roughly 96% seen only once; the top ten take 3.1%. The specimen was PBMCs. The receptors were gathered from a human donor in good health. Some clones in this sample may be carry-over from other donors' samples. The CDR3 runs from the conserved cysteine through the conserved F or W. D genes are given only for firm matches. The listing skips clone size in some rows; elsewhere it reads once, few, many or a size class.

v_gene	d_gene	abundance	j_gene	len	CDR3nt	CDR3aa
TRBV9	TRBD2	few	TRBJ2-7	14	TGTGCCAGCAGCGTAGCAACGGGGGGCTACGAGCAGTACTTC	CASSVATGGYEQYF
TRBV7-9	TRBD2	once	TRBJ2-7	16	TGTGCCAGCAGCTCCCCTGGTAGCGGGAGAGGGTACGAGCAGTACTTC	CASSSPGSGRGYEQYF
TRBV5-6	-	-	TRBJ2-3	16	TGTGCCAGCAGCCGTGGGCGACAGTTAAGCACAGATACGCAGTATTTT	CASSRGRQLSTDTQYF
TRBV30	TRBD2	-	TRBJ2-7	13	TGTGCCTGGAGTGAAATGGGGGGGTTTGAGCAGTACTTC	CAWSEMGGFEQYF
TRBV30	TRBD2	-	TRBJ2-2	17	TGTGCCTGGAGTAGAGTGTCTAGCGGGGCACGGATCGGGGAGCTGTTTTTT	CAWSRVSSGARIGELFF
TRBV4-1	-	-	TRBJ1-5	15	TGCGCCAGCAGCCAAGTTGAGGGCTACAATCAGCCCCAGCATTTT	CASSQVEGYNQPQHF
TRBV5-6	-	-	TRBJ2-3	14	TGTGCCAGCAGCTTGGAACAGGCGGTAGCTACGCAGTATTTT	CASSLEQAVATQYF
TRBV5-6	TRBD1	-	TRBJ1-5	15	TGTGCCAGCAGCTTGGGGACAGGCGGCAATCAGCCCCAGCATTTT	CASSLGTGGNQPQHF
TRBV15	-	once	TRBJ1-2	14	TGTGCCACCAGTAGGAGCGAGGTGCGATTTAGCTACACCTTC	CATSRSEVRFSYTF
TRBV6-7	-	-	TRBJ1-1	15	TGTGCCAGCAGTTACTCGATCCAGGGAAGGTCGCGAGCTTTCTTT	CASSYSIQGRSRAFF
TRBV2	TRBD1	-	TRBJ2-3	18	TGTGCCAGCACCCGCGGACAGGGAATCTTACCCAGCACAGATACGCAGTATTTT	CASTRGQGILPSTDTQYF
TRBV27	-	-	TRBJ1-6	17	TGTGCCAGCAGTCCCTATCCCAGGGTAGAATTAAGCTCACCCCTCCACTTT	CASSPYPRVELSSPLHF
TRBV7-2	-	-	TRBJ2-1	14	TGTGCCAGCAGCTTAGGTGTCGGGAGAGAGGAGCAGTTCTTC	CASSLGVGREEQFF
TRBV7-9	TRBD1	-	TRBJ1-3	17	TGTGCCAGCCGTACGGGACAGGGCGAATTCTCTGGAAACACCATATATTTT	CASRTGQGEFSGNTIYF
TRBV6-5	-	-	TRBJ2-3	14	TGTGCCAGCAGTTACTCTACTAGCACAGATACGCAGTATTTT	CASSYSTSTDTQYF
TRBV29-1	TRBD1	few	TRBJ2-2	14	TGCAGCGTTGGGGACAGGTGGAACACCGGGGAGCTGTTTTTT	CSVGDRWNTGELFF
TRBV21-1	-	-	TRBJ2-3	17	TGTGCCAGCAGCACCAAGGAGGGAAAGACAGGGGCAGATACGCAGTATTTT	CASSTKEGKTGADTQYF
TRBV6-5	-	-	TRBJ2-1	14	TGTGCCAGCAGTCCCCCGGGTCGGAACTCCGAGCAGTTCTTC	CASSPPGRNSEQFF
TRBV13	-	-	TRBJ1-1	15	TGTGCCAGCAGCGGTTACAGGGTGGGTGCCACTGAAGCTTTCTTT	CASSGYRVGATEAFF
TRBV27	TRBD1	-	TRBJ1-1	15	TGTGCCAGCAGCACCCCGGGACAGGGGAGGGCTGAAGCTTTCTTT	CASSTPGQGRAEAFF
TRBV11-2	-	-	TRBJ2-7	13	TGTGCCAGCAGTTTCTCCCAGTCCTACGAGCAGTACTTC	CASSFSQSYEQYF
TRBV6-5	TRBD1	-	TRBJ1-2	14	TGTGCCACGATGGGGACAGGGGGCTTTGATGGCTACACCTTC	CATMGTGGFDGYTF
TRBV6-5	TRBD2	-	TRBJ2-5	14	TGTGCCAGCAGCGTGACTAGCGGTCGAGAGACCCAGTACTTC	CASSVTSGRETQYF
TRBV5-1	-	-	TRBJ1-3	11	TGCGCCAGCAGCTTGGGACGGGTCATATATTTT	CASSLGRVIYF
TRBV5-6	-	-	TRBJ1-6	17	TGTGCCAGCAGCTTAGACGGGACACCGAGTCGGTCGTCGGCCCTCCACTTT	CASSLDGTPSRSSALHF
TRBV7-9	TRBD2	-	TRBJ2-1	15	TGTGCCAGCAGCTCGCTAGCGGGAGGTTACAATGAGCAGTTCTTC	CASSSLAGGYNEQFF
TRBV5-1	TRBD1	-	TRBJ1-2	16	TGCGCCAGCAGCTTGCAACAGGGGGCAGCTAACTATGGCTACACCTTC	CASSLQQGAANYGYTF
TRBV19	-	-	TRBJ1-2	14	TGTGCCAGTAGCCCAGGGGTCTCTAACTATGGCTACACCTTC	CASSPGVSNYGYTF
TRBV6-5	TRBD1	-	TRBJ2-7	14	TGTGCCAGCAGGTCCGGGACAGGGACCTACGAGCAGTACTTC	CASRSGTGTYEQYF
TRBV7-3	TRBD1	-	TRBJ1-2	15	TGTGCCAGCAGCGTAAGGGGACAGGGGGCCGATGGCTACACCTTC	CASSVRGQGADGYTF
TRBV27	-	-	TRBJ2-5	15	TGTGCCAGCAGTGCTAAGGCGGGATTTAGGGAGACCCAGTACTTC	CASSAKAGFRETQYF
TRBV30	-	-	TRBJ1-2	13	TGTGCCGGCCAACGACAGATTACCTATGGCTACACCTTT	CAGQRQITYGYTF
TRBV5-1	-	-	TRBJ2-3	13	TGCGCCAGCAGCTTGGGTACGGGAGATACGCAGTATTTT	CASSLGTGDTQYF
TRBV7-9	-	-	TRBJ1-6	17	TGTGCCAGCAGATCCCCGTCGTGGGACACGAATAATTCACCCCTCCACTTT	CASRSPSWDTNNSPLHF